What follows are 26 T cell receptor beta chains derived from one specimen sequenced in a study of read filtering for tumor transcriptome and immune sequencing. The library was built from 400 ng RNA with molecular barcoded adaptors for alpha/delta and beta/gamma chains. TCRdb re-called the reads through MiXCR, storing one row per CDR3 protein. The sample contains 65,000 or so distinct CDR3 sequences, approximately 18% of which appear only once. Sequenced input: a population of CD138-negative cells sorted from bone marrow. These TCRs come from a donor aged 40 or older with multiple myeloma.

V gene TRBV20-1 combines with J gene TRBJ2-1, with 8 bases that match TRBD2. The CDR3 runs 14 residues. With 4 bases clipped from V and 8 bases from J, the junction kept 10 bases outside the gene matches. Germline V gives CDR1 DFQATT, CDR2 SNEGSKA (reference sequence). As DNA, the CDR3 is TGCAGTGCTATGTCCAGCGGGGGATTGGATGAGCAGTTCTTC. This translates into CSAMSSGGLDEQFF.

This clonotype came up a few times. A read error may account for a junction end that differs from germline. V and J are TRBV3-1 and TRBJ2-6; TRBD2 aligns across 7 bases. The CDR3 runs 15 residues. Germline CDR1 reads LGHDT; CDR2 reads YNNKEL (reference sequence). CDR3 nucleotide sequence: TGTGCCGGCAGCCAGCGGGGCGCTGGGGCCAACGTCCCGACTTTC. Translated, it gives CAGSQRGAGANVPTF.

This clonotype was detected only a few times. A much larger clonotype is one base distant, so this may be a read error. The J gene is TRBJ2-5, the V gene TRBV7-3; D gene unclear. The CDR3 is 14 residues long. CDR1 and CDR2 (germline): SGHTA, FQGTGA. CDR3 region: CAGSLCRFQETQYF. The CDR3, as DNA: TGTGCCGGCAGCTTATGCCGCTTCCAAGAGACCCAGTACTTC.

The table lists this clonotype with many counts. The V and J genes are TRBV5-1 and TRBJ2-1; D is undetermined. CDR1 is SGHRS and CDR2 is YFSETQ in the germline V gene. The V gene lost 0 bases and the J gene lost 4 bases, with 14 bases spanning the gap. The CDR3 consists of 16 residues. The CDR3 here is CASSLEGDGLYNEQFF. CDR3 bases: TGCGCCAGCAGCTTGGAAGGTGACGGTTTATACAATGAGCAGTTCTTC. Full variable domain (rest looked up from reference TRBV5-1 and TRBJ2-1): KAGVTQTPRYLIKTRGQQVTLSCSPISGHRSVSWYQQTPGQGLQFLFEYFSETQRNKGNFPGRFSGRQFSNSRSEMNVSTLELGDSALYLCASSLEGDGLYNEQFFGPGTRLTVL.

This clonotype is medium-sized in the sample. The CDR3 bases are TGTGCCATCAGTGAGTCGGTCGCGGGGGGTCATAGCTCCTACAATGAGCAGTTCTTC. Its translation is CAISESVAGGHSSYNEQFF. V is TRBV10-3 and J is TRBJ2-1; 8 bases fit TRBD2. V shed 0 bases and J 0 bases; nucleotides not matched to a gene: 10. Germline V gene sequence: CDR1 ENHRY, CDR2 SYGVKD. The CDR3 has 19 residues.

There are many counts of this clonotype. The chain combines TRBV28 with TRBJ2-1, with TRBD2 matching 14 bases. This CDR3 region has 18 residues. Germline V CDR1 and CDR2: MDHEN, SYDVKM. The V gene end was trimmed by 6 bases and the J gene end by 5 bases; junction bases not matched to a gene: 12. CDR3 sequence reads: CASSSTSGRAPRDNEQFF. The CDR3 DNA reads TGTGCCAGCAGCTCGACTAGCGGGAGGGCCCCCCGCGACAATGAGCAGTTCTTC.

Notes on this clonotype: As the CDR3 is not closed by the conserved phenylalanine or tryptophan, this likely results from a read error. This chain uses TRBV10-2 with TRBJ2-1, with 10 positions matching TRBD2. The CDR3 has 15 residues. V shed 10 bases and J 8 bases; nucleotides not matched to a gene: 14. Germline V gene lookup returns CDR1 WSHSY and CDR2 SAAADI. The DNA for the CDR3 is TGCGCCACCACCTTAGCGGGGGGAATGTACGATGAGCAGTTCTCC. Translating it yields CATTLAGGMYDEQFS.

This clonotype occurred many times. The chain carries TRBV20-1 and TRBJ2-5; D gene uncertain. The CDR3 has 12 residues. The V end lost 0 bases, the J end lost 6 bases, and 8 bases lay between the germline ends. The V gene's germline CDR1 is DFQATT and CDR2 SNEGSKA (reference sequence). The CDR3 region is CSARDWAKTQYF. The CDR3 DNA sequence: TGCAGTGCTAGAGATTGGGCGAAGACCCAGTACTTC.

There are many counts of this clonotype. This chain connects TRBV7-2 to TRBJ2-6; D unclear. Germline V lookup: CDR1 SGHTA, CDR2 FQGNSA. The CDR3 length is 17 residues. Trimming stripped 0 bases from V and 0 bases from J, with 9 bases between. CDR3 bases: TGTGCCAGCAGCTTAGCGGCCCGGCCCTCTGGGGCCAACGTCCTGACTTTC. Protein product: CASSLAARPSGANVLTF.

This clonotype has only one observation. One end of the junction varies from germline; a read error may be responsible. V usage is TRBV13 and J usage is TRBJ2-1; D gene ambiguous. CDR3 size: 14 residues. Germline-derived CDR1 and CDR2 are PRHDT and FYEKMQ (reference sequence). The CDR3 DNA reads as TGTGCCAGCAGCTTAGACACTACCCCCCATGAGCTGCTCTTC. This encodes CASSLDTTPHELLF.

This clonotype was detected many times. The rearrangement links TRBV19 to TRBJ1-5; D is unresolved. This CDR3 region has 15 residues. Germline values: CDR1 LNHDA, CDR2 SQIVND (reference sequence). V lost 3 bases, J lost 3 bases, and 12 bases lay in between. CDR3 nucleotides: TGTGCCAGTAGTATGACCTCGGGATACAATCAGCCCCAGCATTTT. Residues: CASSMTSGYNQPQHF.

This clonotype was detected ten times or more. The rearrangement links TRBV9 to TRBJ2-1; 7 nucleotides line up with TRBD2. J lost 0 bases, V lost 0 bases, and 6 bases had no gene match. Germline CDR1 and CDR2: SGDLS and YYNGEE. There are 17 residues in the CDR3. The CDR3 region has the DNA TGTGCCAGCAGCGTAGCTACGCGGGGGAGCTCCTACAATGAGCAGTTCTTC. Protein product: CASSVATRGSSYNEQFF. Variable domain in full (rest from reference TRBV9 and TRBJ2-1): DSGVTQTPKHLITATGQRVTLRCSPRSGDLSVYWYQQSLDQGLQFLIQYYNGEERAKGNILERFSAQQFPDLHSELNLSSLELGDSALYFCASSVATRGSSYNEQFFGPGTRLTVL.

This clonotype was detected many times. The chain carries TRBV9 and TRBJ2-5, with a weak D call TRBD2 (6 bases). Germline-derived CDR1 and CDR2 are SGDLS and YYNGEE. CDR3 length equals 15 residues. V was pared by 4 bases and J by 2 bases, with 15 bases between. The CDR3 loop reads CASSFQGRGQETQYF. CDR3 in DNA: TGTGCCAGCAGCTTCCAGGGTCGGGGGCAAGAGACCCAGTACTTC.

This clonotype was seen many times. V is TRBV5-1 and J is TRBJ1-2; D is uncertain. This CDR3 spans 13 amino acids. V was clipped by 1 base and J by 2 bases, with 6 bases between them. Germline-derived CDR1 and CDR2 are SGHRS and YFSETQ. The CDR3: CASSLSANYGYTF. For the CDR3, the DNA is TGCGCCAGCAGCTTGTCAGCCAACTATGGCTACACCTTC.

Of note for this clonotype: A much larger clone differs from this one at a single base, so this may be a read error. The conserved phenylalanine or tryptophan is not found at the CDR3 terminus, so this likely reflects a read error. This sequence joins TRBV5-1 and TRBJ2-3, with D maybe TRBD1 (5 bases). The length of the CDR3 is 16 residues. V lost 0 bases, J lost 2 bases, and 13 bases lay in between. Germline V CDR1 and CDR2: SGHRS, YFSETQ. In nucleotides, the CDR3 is TGCGCCAGCAGCTTGGATGGGGCTACCTCCACAGATACGCAGTATTTA. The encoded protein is CASSLDGATSTDTQYL.

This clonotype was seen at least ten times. CDR3 residues: CATRLNTGELFF. The DNA of the CDR3 is TGTGCCACCAGACTAAACACCGGGGAGCTGTTTTTT. The V and J genes are TRBV15 and TRBJ2-2; D uncertain. V was shortened by 6 bases and J by 2 bases, with 4 bases between the two germline ends. This CDR3 region has 12 residues. The V gene's germline CDR1 is LNHNV and CDR2 YYDKDF (reference sequence).

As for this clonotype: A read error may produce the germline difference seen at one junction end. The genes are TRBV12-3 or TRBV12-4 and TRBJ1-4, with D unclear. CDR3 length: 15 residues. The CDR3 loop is CASSLVLGGNDKLFF. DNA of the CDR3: TGTGCCAGCAGTTTAGTACTGGGCGGTAATGATAAACTGTTTTTT.

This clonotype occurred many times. CDR3 residues: CASSLGTRDSNEQFF. In DNA, the CDR3 is TGCGCCAGCAGCTTGGGGACTAGGGATTCCAATGAGCAGTTCTTC. The chain is built from TRBV5-1 and TRBJ2-1; TRBD2 agrees at 7 bases. J lost 6 bases, V lost 0 bases, and 6 bases had no gene match. The CDR3 has 15 amino acids. CDR1 is SGHRS, CDR2 YFSETQ, per germline.

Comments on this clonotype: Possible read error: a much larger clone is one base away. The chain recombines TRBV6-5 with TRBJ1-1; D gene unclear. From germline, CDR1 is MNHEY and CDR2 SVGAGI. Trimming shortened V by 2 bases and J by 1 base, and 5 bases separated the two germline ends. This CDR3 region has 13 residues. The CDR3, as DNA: TGTGCCAGCAGTTACGACCCGAACACTGAAGCTTTCTTT. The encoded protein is CASSYDPNTEAFF.

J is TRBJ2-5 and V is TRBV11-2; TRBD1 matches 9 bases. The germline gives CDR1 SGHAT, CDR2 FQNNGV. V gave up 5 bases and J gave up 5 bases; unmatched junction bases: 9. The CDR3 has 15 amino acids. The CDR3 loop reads CASSGGQGKGETQYF. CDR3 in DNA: TGTGCCAGCAGCGGTGGACAGGGGAAGGGGGAGACCCAGTACTTC. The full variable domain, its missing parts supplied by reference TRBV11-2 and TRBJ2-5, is EAGVAQSPRYKIIEKRQSVAFWCNPISGHATLYWYQQILGQGPKLLIQFQNNGVVDDSQLPKDRFSAERLKGVDSTLKIQPAKLEDSAVYLCASSGGQGKGETQYFGPGTRLLVL.

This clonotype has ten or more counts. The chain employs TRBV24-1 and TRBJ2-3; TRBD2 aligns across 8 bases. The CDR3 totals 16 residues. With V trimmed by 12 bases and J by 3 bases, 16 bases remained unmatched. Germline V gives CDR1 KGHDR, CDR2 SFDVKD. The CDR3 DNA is TGTGCCGAACGCCACAAAGCGGGGGAAAGGACAGATACGCAGTATTTT. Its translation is CAERHKAGERTDTQYF.

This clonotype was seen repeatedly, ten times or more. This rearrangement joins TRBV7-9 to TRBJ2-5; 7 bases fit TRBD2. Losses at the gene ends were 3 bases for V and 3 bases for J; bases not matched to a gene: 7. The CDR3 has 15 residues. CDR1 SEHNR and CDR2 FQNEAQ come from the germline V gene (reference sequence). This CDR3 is CASSFPRERKETQYF. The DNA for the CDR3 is TGTGCCAGCAGCTTCCCGCGGGAGAGGAAAGAGACCCAGTACTTC.

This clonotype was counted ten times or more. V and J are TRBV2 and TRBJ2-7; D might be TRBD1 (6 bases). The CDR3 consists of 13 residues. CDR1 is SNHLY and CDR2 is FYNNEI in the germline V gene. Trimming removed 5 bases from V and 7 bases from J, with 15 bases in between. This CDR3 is CASSPNRDREQYF. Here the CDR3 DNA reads TGTGCCAGCAGTCCGAACAGGGATAGAGAGCAGTACTTC.

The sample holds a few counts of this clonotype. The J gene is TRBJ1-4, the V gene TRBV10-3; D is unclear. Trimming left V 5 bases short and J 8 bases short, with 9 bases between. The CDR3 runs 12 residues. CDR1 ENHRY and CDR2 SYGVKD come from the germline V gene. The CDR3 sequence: CAISPGREKLFF. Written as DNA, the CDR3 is TGTGCCATCAGTCCTGGACGGGAAAAACTGTTTTTT.

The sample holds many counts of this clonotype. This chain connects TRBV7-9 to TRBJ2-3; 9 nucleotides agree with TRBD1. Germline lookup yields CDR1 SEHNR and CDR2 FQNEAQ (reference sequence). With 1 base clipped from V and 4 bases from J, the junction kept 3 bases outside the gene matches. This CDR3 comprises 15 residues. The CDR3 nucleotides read TGTGCCAGCAGCTTAGGACAGGGGGGCCCAGATACGCAGTATTTT. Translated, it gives CASSLGQGGPDTQYF.

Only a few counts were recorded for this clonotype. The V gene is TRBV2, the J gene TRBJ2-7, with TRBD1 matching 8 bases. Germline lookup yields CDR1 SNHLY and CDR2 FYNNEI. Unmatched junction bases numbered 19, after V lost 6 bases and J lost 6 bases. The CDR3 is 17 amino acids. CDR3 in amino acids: CASRDPGRGTGRSEQYF. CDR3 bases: TGTGCCAGCAGGGACCCCGGGCGAGGGACAGGACGAAGCGAGCAGTACTTC.